This T cell receptor (beta chain) was identified during a study of blood T cell repertoires in COVID-19 (dated by TCRdb to 2018 to 2020). The study in broad terms: The collaborator samples originated in the United States, Italy and Spain and spanned the acute and convalescent phases of COVID-19. The material from the prospective study consisted of cDNA or gDNA derived from T cells, B-cell-depleted T cells, or PBMCs. The dataset comprised deeply sampled blood TCRbeta repertoires from subjects exposed to, actively infected with, or recovered from COVID-19. The repertoires were released in a freely available public database meant as a resource for research on the immune response to SARS-CoV-2. The samples were drawn from two sources: the first 160 participants of the ongoing ImmuneRACE study, and 950 to 1,500 subjects contributed by 6 global collaborators. A de-identified subject ID, COVID-19 status, age in years and sex were almost always included in the sample metadata. Where HLA class I and class II types were available, the types were taken from metadata supplied by the sample provider, not from assay-based typing.

The CDR3 sequence holds 16 residues, the cysteine and phenylalanine included. The CDR3 DNA has 48 bases and is translated from base 1. The junction shows trimming of 3 bases on V and 5 bases on J, and the gene matches do not reach 10 bases of it. The CDR1 and CDR2 encoded by the germline V gene (reference sequence) are MNHEY and SMNVEV. Participants in the prospective study were enrolled through a virtual design, were aged about 18 to 89 years, and lived in about 25 United States geographic areas. To assign participants to cohorts, the prospective study relied on clinical history that participants themselves reported in a screening survey and a study questionnaire. Exposed participants were defined as having been in contact with someone with a PCR-confirmed or clinician-diagnosed COVID-19 case within 2 weeks of study entry. Each participant in the prospective study had whole blood, serum and a nasopharyngeal or oropharyngeal swab collected by mobile phlebotomists. Prospective study participants could optionally give additional blood draws and questionnaires over a roughly 2-month period. Blood samples from the prospective study were shipped frozen or at room temperature prior to DNA extraction.

Results and caveats for the whole study, not just this receptor: The quantity of clinical and demographic metadata differed by source and by participant and was supplied without curation.

TCRbeta CDR3 regions were amplified from genomic DNA using the immunoSEQ Assay, a bias-controlled multiplex PCR. The original methods were these. The number of nucleated cells in each sample was estimated from the amplification of reference gene primers within the assay. To quantify the absolute abundance of each unique TCRbeta CDR3 rearrangement, sequence reads were collapsed and filtered. For each sample, productive Simpson clonality was calculated by taking the square root of Simpson's diversity index across productive rearrangements. In TCRdb, the immuneACCESS table is reduced to in-frame sequences with V and J assigned. These tables do not hold every clone; where another copy was compared, an unresolved V gene accounts for under half, and the others remain unexplained. Clone size and V and J calls were adopted from that table, with D and trimming inferred from the DNA. This sample holds 350,000 or so clones; about 88% were observed only once. The leading ten clones occupy 0.85% to 1.3% of the sample.

As to this clone: The clone's antigen remains unknown. No base quality values were provided; no much bigger clone lies one nucleotide off.

The clonotype originates from a woman younger than 45 who had been exposed to COVID-19. The sequenced sample consisted of PBMCs or T cells enriched from blood (not recorded which). The sequence is built from TRBV27 and TRBJ2-1; TRBD2 lines up with 7 middle nucleotides. The nucleotides are TGTGCCAGCAGTTTGTGGGGGGGAGCGAGTAACAATGAGCAGTTCTTC. The resulting protein is CASSLWGGASNNEQFF.